The 4 T cell receptor beta chains listed next were all sequenced from one sample in a study of T cell responses to AZD1222 COVID-19 vaccine. The table came from immunoSEQ multiplex PCR; TCRdb's copy has only in-frame clones and leaves some out. The repertoire has about 120,000 clones, roughly nine tenths of them found once; the top ten carry 4.5%. This material consisted of peripheral blood, taken on day 0 of AZD1222 vaccination. These receptors were collected from an adult in good health.

The chain combines TRBV7-2 with TRBJ1-6, with a tentative D call TRBD1 (5 bases). CDR3 length: 14 amino acids. Trimming took 3 bases from V and 7 from J, leaving 10 bases between them. CDR1 is SGHTA and CDR2 is FQGNSA in the germline V gene. The CDR3 loop is CASSFQGGNSPLHF. The CDR3 DNA sequence: TGTGCCAGCAGCTTCCAGGGTGGGAATTCACCCCTCCACTTT.

This chain links TRBV7-2 with TRBJ2-3; no clear D. Germline V CDR1 and CDR2: SGHTA, FQGNSA. The CDR3 totals 14 residues. Trimming stripped 1 base from V and 2 bases from J, with 7 bases between. The CDR3 protein is CASSLVRTTDTQYF. CDR3 nucleotide sequence: TGTGCCAGCAGCTTAGTAAGAACCACAGATACGCAGTATTTT.

The chain carries TRBV7-9 and TRBJ1-1; no clear D gene. Germline CDR1 and CDR2: SEHNR and FQNEAQ (reference sequence). The V end lost 2 bases, the J end lost 3 bases, and 10 bases lay between the germline ends. CDR3 length: 14 amino acids. The DNA of the CDR3 is TGTGCCAGCAGCTTAAACCTTGGGGACACTGAAGCTTTCTTT. Translated: CASSLNLGDTEAFF.

V is TRBV9 and J is TRBJ1-6; D gene unclear. Germline V gene sequence: CDR1 SGDLS, CDR2 YYNGEE. CDR3 length: 12 residues. The V gene lost 0 bases and the J gene lost 9 bases, with 4 bases spanning the gap. The CDR3 region has the DNA TGTGCCAGCAGCGTAGAGGGTTCACCCCTCCACTTT. This encodes CASSVEGSPLHF. The variable domain in full, completed from reference TRBV9 and TRBJ1-6, reads DSGVTQTPKHLITATGQRVTLRCSPRSGDLSVYWYQQSLDQGLQFLIQYYNGEERAKGNILERFSAQQFPDLHSELNLSSLELGDSALYFCASSVEGSPLHFGNGTRLTVT.